These 21 T cell receptor beta chains share one sample of origin, sequenced in a study of T cell responses to AZD1222 COVID-19 vaccine. Sequenced by immunoSEQ multiplex PCR; TCRdb stores in-frame clones only, minus some. In the table there are about 150,000 clones, about 85% of which are singletons. The material was peripheral blood, obtained on day 0 of AZD1222 vaccination. These receptors all stem from an adult in good health.

The gene calls are TRBV6-5 and TRBJ2-7; the D gene is possibly TRBD1 (5 bases). This CDR3 is 15 amino acids long. Germline-derived CDR1 and CDR2 are MNHEY and SVGAGI. The V and J ends lost 0 bases and 3 bases respectively, with 12 bases between them. This CDR3 is CASSYSSQGYYEQYF. The CDR3 DNA sequence: TGTGCCAGCAGTTACTCCAGTCAGGGCTACTACGAGCAGTACTTC.

This clone was seen only once. This rearrangement joins TRBV18 to TRBJ2-6, with a tentative D call TRBD2 (6 bases). The CDR3 length is 16 residues. Germline CDR1 KGHSH, CDR2 LQKENI. Trimming removed 3 bases at V and 0 bases at J, with 9 bases between. For the CDR3, the DNA is TGTGCCAGCTCACCGGTGGGGGGCTCTGGGGCCAACGTCCTGACTTTC. It is translated as CASSPVGGSGANVLTF.

The chain joins TRBV28 to TRBJ2-1, with D possibly being TRBD1 or TRBD2 (6 bases each). CDR3 length: 14 residues. Per germline, CDR1 MDHEN and CDR2 SYDVKM. V was cut by 6 bases and J by 7 bases, with 16 bases left in between. The CDR3 DNA reads TGTGCCAGCAGATCAAGGGGGACTGGGAATGAGCAGTTCTTC. Residues: CASRSRGTGNEQFF.

This chain joins TRBV27 and TRBJ2-7, with D hard to call. V gave up 3 bases and J gave up 0 bases, with 9 bases separating them. The length of the CDR3 is 14 residues. Per germline, CDR1 MNHEY and CDR2 SMNVEV (reference sequence). CDR3 protein: CASSFTANSYEQYF. The CDR3 nucleotides are TGTGCCAGCAGTTTTACGGCTAACTCCTACGAGCAGTACTTC.

The CDR3 DNA is TGCGCCAGCAGCTCACAGGGTCCGAATTCACCCCTCCACTTT. Amino acid sequence: CASSSQGPNSPLHF. The chain has TRBV5-1 and TRBJ1-6; a possible D gene is TRBD1 (6 bases). CDR1 is SGHRS, CDR2 YFSETQ, per germline. The CDR3 loop spans 14 amino acids. V lost 3 bases and J 7 bases, leaving 11 bases between the germline ends.

V gene TRBV19 combines with J gene TRBJ2-4; D not certain. CDR1 LNHDA and CDR2 SQIVND come from the germline V gene (reference sequence). CDR3 length: 14 residues. V was shortened by 5 bases and J by 8 bases, with 16 bases between the two germline ends. CDR3 sequence: CASSPQVIGHIQYF. The CDR3 DNA is TGTGCCAGTAGTCCCCAGGTCATAGGGCACATTCAGTACTTC.

V usage is TRBV5-5 and J usage is TRBJ1-2, with D perhaps TRBD1 (5 bases). Germline V gene lookup returns CDR1 SGHKS and CDR2 YYEKEE (reference sequence). V was shortened by 0 bases and J by 4 bases, with 10 bases between the two germline ends. The CDR3 length is 14 residues. CDR3 loop: CASSLGWGTYGYTF. The CDR3, as DNA: TGTGCCAGCAGCTTGGGCTGGGGGACCTATGGCTACACCTTC. The entire variable domain, with the rest obtained from reference TRBV5-5 and TRBJ1-2, is as follows: DAGVTQSPTHLIKTRGQQVTLRCSPISGHKSVSWYQQVLGQGPQFIFQYYEKEERGRGNFPDRFSARQFPNYSSELNVNALLLGDSALYLCASSLGWGTYGYTFGSGTRLTVV.

The rearrangement joins TRBV28 to TRBJ1-2; D may be TRBD1 (6 bases). CDR1 is MDHEN, CDR2 SYDVKM, per germline. The V gene lost 5 bases and the J gene lost 2 bases, with 18 bases spanning the gap. CDR3 length: 16 amino acids. This CDR3 reads CASSTGRGAYNYGYTF. CDR3 in DNA: TGTGCCAGCAGTACCGGTCGGGGGGCGTACAACTATGGCTACACCTTC.

J is TRBJ2-7 and V is TRBV5-1; 7 bases match TRBD2. CDR3 size: 15 residues. Germline V gives CDR1 SGHRS, CDR2 YFSETQ. V lost 0 bases and J lost 1; bases outside the gene matches: 4. The CDR3 nucleotides read TGCGCCAGCAGCTTGGCTCCTAGCGGTTCCTACGAGCAGTACTTC. Translating gives CASSLAPSGSYEQYF.

The rearrangement links TRBV7-8 to TRBJ2-1; TRBD2 aligns across 7 bases. CDR1 SGHVS and CDR2 FQNEAQ come from the germline V gene. This CDR3 spans 14 amino acids. The J segment lost 4 bases and the V segment lost 5 bases, leaving 5 bases of the junction unmatched. CDR3 DNA: TGTGCCAGCAGCCAACCTAGCGGATACAATGAGCAGTTCTTC. The encoded protein is CASSQPSGYNEQFF.

The CDR3 coding sequence is TGTGCCAGCAGCGTAACGGGACAGGGGCTCGAGCAGTACTTC. Its protein is CASSVTGQGLEQYF. The chain uses TRBV9 and TRBJ2-7; the match to TRBD1 covers 10 bases. The CDR3 extends over 14 amino acids. Per the germline V gene, CDR1 is SGDLS and CDR2 is YYNGEE. The ends lost 1 base at V and 6 bases at J; junction bases unmatched: 4.

The gene calls are TRBV5-5 and TRBJ1-3; perhaps TRBD1 as D (6 bases). The CDR3 totals 12 residues. V was trimmed by 4 bases and J by 4 bases, leaving 6 bases between them. Germline lookup yields CDR1 SGHKS and CDR2 YYEKEE (reference sequence). The CDR3 region has the DNA TGTGCCAGCAGCGGACAGGGAAACACCATATATTTT. Translation gives CASSGQGNTIYF.

The rearrangement joins TRBV7-3 to TRBJ2-2, with a weak D call TRBD2 (5 bases). This CDR3 spans 14 amino acids. Trimming took 1 base from V and 6 from J, leaving 9 bases between them. Per the germline V gene, CDR1 is SGHTA and CDR2 is FQGTGA. CDR3 residues: CASSLNRRAGELFF. In nucleotides, the CDR3 is TGTGCCAGCAGCTTAAATAGGCGGGCCGGGGAGCTGTTTTTT.

The chain uses TRBV6-5 and TRBJ1-2; 7 nucleotides line up with TRBD1. V shed 5 bases, J shed 6 bases, and the junction held 9 bases outside the gene matches. This CDR3 spans 14 amino acids. CDR1 is MNHEY, CDR2 SVGAGI, per germline. The CDR3 bases are TGTGCCAGCAGTCTACAGGGGCCCTCGAATGGCTACACCTTC. This translates into CASSLQGPSNGYTF.

V gene TRBV7-3 combines with J gene TRBJ2-1, with TRBD1 identical over 9 bases. The CDR3 spans 15 residues. Germline CDR1 and CDR2: SGHTA and FQGTGA. The V segment lost 4 bases and the J segment 7 bases; nucleotides outside the gene matches: 8. DNA for the CDR3: TGTGCCAGCAGCTCTCGAAAACAGGGGGCGAATGAGCAGTTCTTC. This gives the protein CASSSRKQGANEQFF.

The J gene is TRBJ1-2, the V gene TRBV15, with D unclear. This CDR3 spans 11 amino acids. Germline V gene sequence: CDR1 LNHNV, CDR2 YYDKDF (reference sequence). V was shortened by 3 bases and J by 8 bases, with 7 bases between the two germline ends. CDR3 sequence (DNA): TGTGCCACCAGCAGCCCGAGGGGCTACACCTTC. This translates into CATSSPRGYTF.

V gene TRBV9 combines with J gene TRBJ2-1, with TRBD2 matching over 9 bases. J lost 0 bases, V lost 7 bases, and 8 bases had no gene match. The CDR3 is made up of 16 amino acids. Looked up from germline, CDR1 is SGDLS and CDR2 is YYNGEE. CDR3 sequence reads: CASSIAGVSSYNEQFF. Written as DNA, the CDR3 is TGTGCCAGCTCAATAGCGGGGGTGAGCTCCTACAATGAGCAGTTCTTC.

The chain combines TRBV18 with TRBJ2-1, with 8 bases that match TRBD1. This CDR3 region has 13 residues. The junction had 8 bases not matched to a gene; V was cut back by 6 bases and J by 10 bases. In germline, CDR1 is KGHSH, CDR2 LQKENI. CDR3 loop: CASSLGQGREQFF. The CDR3, as DNA: TGTGCCAGCTCCTTAGGACAGGGAAGAGAGCAGTTCTTC.

V is TRBV6-5 and J is TRBJ1-2, with D possibly being TRBD1 (6 bases). In germline, CDR1 is MNHEY, CDR2 SVGAGI. Trimming took 8 bases from V and 8 from J, leaving 21 bases between them. This CDR3 is 14 amino acids long. CDR3: CASQPGLPRGGYTF. CDR3 nucleotides: TGTGCCAGCCAACCGGGACTCCCAAGGGGGGGCTACACCTTC.

The chain uses TRBV9 and TRBJ2-2, with 8 bases lining up with TRBD1. Germline CDR1 and CDR2: SGDLS and YYNGEE. The CDR3 covers 16 residues. V shed 0 bases and J 8 bases; nucleotides not matched to a gene: 9. The CDR3 DNA is TGTGCCAGCAGCGTAGCCCCCGGACAGGGAGATGGGGAGCTGTTTTTT. It encodes CASSVAPGQGDGELFF.

This rearrangement joins TRBV5-5 to TRBJ1-2; D is perhaps TRBD1 (5 bases). In germline, CDR1 is SGHKS, CDR2 YYEKEE (reference sequence). V dropped 1 base and J dropped 4 bases, with 8 bases sitting between them. CDR3 length: 13 amino acids. The CDR3 nucleotides read TGTGCCAGCAGCTTGCAAGGGACCTATGGCTACACCTTC. Protein: CASSLQGTYGYTF.